Listed below are T cell receptor beta chains from one sample, sequenced in a study of T-cell reconstitution after alpha-beta-depleted transplantation in children. TCRdb re-derived calls from the PCR reads in MiXCR, one entry per CDR3 protein. The sample has a few hundred thousand distinct CDR3 sequences, roughly a tenth seen once; the top ten hold nearly 5.5%. The sequenced sample was PBMCs from the stem cell graft donor, obtained from the stem cell graft. The source is a human donor who donated a stem cell graft to a child with acute myeloid leukemia. CDR3s include the opening cysteine and the closing phenylalanine or tryptophan.

v_gene: TRBV20-1
CDR3aa: CSAKGDTQYF

v_gene: TRBV4-1
CDR3aa: CASSQDPSYNEQFF

v_gene: TRBV12-3/TRBV12-4
CDR3aa: CASRTTGGGGYTF

v_gene: TRBV12-3/TRBV12-4
CDR3aa: CASSYPGTGELFF

v_gene: TRBV11-2
CDR3aa: CASSPNPGQGAMNTEAFF

v_gene: TRBV5-1
CDR3aa: CASSPGSGNTIYF

v_gene: TRBV20-1
CDR3aa: CSANHHTDTQYF

v_gene: TRBV5-1
CDR3aa: CASSRPGQGEAFF

v_gene: TRBV7-2
CDR3aa: CASSLDLGMGYYEQYF

v_gene: TRBV6-1
CDR3aa: CASSRTSGRPHEQYF

v_gene: TRBV3-1
CDR3aa: CASSQGENMNTEAFF

v_gene: TRBV6-6
CDR3aa: CASSYRAQEQFF

v_gene: TRBV6-1
CDR3aa: CATTPAAGVATDTQYF

v_gene: TRBV28
CDR3aa: CASSLQASGRNYEQYF

v_gene: TRBV20-1
CDR3aa: CSANRDGVFSEQFF

v_gene: TRBV30
CDR3aa: CAWRPGQPYEQYF

v_gene: TRBV5-1
CDR3aa: CASSLSGANTEAFF

v_gene: TRBV5-1
CDR3aa: CASSLGMQETQYF

v_gene: TRBV20-1
CDR3aa: CSASGSRGSLDNEQFF

v_gene: TRBV10-3
CDR3aa: CAISERGQGENIQYF

v_gene: TRBV6-2/TRBV6-3
CDR3aa: CASSYEGAKRRERYEQYF

v_gene: TRBV3-1
CDR3aa: CASSQDEGAREKLFF

v_gene: TRBV3-1
CDR3aa: CASSKGEKLFF

v_gene: TRBV7-9
CDR3aa: CASSQPKSGVYGYTF

v_gene: TRBV20-1
CDR3aa: CSARSPEGQYF

v_gene: TRBV7-9
CDR3aa: CASSQGLAASTDTQYF

v_gene: TRBV3-1
CDR3aa: CASSQDRGSHEQYF

v_gene: TRBV6-5
CDR3aa: CASSYLAGGLTDTQYF

v_gene: TRBV12-3/TRBV12-4
CDR3aa: CASRLMGDTQYF

v_gene: TRBV5-1
CDR3aa: CASSLEGTRKETQYF

v_gene: TRBV5-5
CDR3aa: CASSLSGGRKTGELFF

v_gene: TRBV5-1
CDR3aa: CASSLNLGQTNNVLTF

v_gene: TRBV12-3/TRBV12-4
CDR3aa: CASRVGEYSDSGNTIYF

v_gene: TRBV5-1
CDR3aa: CASSFYVSLSTGELFF

v_gene: TRBV20-1
CDR3aa: CSAPGQGDSYEQYF

v_gene: TRBV3-1
CDR3aa: CASRSSADTQYF

v_gene: TRBV20-1
CDR3aa: CSAGTSGSYEQYF

v_gene: TRBV5-8
CDR3aa: CASSLGQGWGTEAFF

v_gene: TRBV6-5
CDR3aa: CASSFRRDLRSNQPQHF

v_gene: TRBV7-2
CDR3aa: CASSRTGVEAFF

v_gene: TRBV12-3/TRBV12-4
CDR3aa: CASRASGSTDTQYF

v_gene: TRBV6-5
CDR3aa: CASSYSVAGVARNIQYF

v_gene: TRBV29-1
CDR3aa: CSVESMAPGPKETQYF

v_gene: TRBV15
CDR3aa: CATGGQLSNQPQHF

v_gene: TRBV5-1
CDR3aa: CASSTGQETQYF

v_gene: TRBV12-3/TRBV12-4
CDR3aa: CASSSGLGPGF

v_gene: TRBV6-5
CDR3aa: CASTPSGQETQYF

v_gene: TRBV9
CDR3aa: CARRSSVTSYEQYF

v_gene: TRBV7-9
CDR3aa: CASSLASGRTDTQYF

v_gene: TRBV9
CDR3aa: CASSSRQGSEQYF

v_gene: TRBV20-1
CDR3aa: CSASRGLAGGETQYF

v_gene: TRBV24-1
CDR3aa: CATSDLGGTQYF

v_gene: TRBV7-2
CDR3aa: CASSLAVGSGELFF